This TCR beta chain was obtained from a study of blood T cells in healthy people across ages. Findings and limits, study-wide: The long-lived group displayed more naive CD4+ cells, plus higher diversity, than the aged donors did. The study lacked donor CMV status, which possibly confounded expanded clonotype changes.

The CDR3 extends over 18 amino acids. V shed 3 bases, J shed 4 bases, and the junction held 8 bases outside the gene matches. Germline V gene data show CDR1 as SGHTA and CDR2 as FQGNSA. As for this clonotype: The antigen remains unidentified.

With a J-beta primer mix and a sample-barcoded 5' primer, a second PCR ran about 7 to 11 cycles. Each cDNA molecule, via a template-switch adaptor with 12 random nucleotides, was tagged. Using its own MiXCR run on the 5' RACE reads, TCRdb lists one record per CDR3 protein. The sample shows roughly 700,000 distinct CDR3 sequences, roughly 49% of them seen only once. This sequence was found in a woman in her sixties or seventies in good health. Sequenced: blood. The chain combines TRBV7-2 with TRBJ2-1, with 14 bases aligning to TRBD2. The CDR3 sequence: CASSLGTSGRMRYNEQFF. For the CDR3, the DNA is TGTGCCAGCAGCTTGGGGACTAGCGGGAGAATGAGGTACAATGAGCAGTTCTTC.